The sequence of this T cell receptor (beta chain) was determined in a study of T cells in localized non-small cell lung cancer. The study's findings and limits: Elevated blood T cell density was associated with longer overall survival.

This clone appeared a few times. Its target is unknown. Libraries were prepared by immunoSEQ multiplex PCR; TCRdb keeps only in-frame clonotypes and omits some of them. The sample consists of about a thousand clones, approximately 20% of them appearing once. The V end was cut by 6 bases, the J end by 0 bases, with 12 bases between. CDR1 MNHGY and CDR2 SAAAGT come from the germline V gene. This CDR3 region has 14 residues. The sample consisted of normal lung tissue next to the tumor, taken before any cancer treatment. V and J are TRBV6-8 and TRBJ2-7, with D perhaps TRBD1 (6 bases). The source of this sequence is a woman aged 35 to 69 with stage I lung adenocarcinoma. CDR3 nucleotides: TGTGCCAGCAGAGATACAGGGAACTCCTACGAGCAGTACTTC. It codes for CASRDTGNSYEQYF.